This passage covers 27 T cell receptor beta chains from one sample sequenced in a study of early T cells in non-severe SARS-CoV-2 infection. TCRdb re-called the 5' RACE reads through MiXCR, storing one row per CDR3 protein. The table records some 98,000 distinct CDR3 sequences, around a sixth of them present only once. The specimen sequenced was whole blood. These receptors came from an adult who was a healthcare worker with PCR-confirmed SARS-CoV-2 infection or an uninfected control (not recorded which).

This clonotype was observed at least ten times. CDR3 coding DNA: TGCAGTGCTAGCCCAGGGGCGGTGAACACCGGGGAGCTGTTTTTT. Translated, it gives CSASPGAVNTGELFF. The V gene is TRBV20-1, the J gene TRBJ2-2, with a weak D call TRBD1 (6 bases). Trimming took 3 bases from V and 1 from J, leaving 12 bases between them. Germline lookup yields CDR1 DFQATT and CDR2 SNEGSKA (reference sequence). The CDR3 consists of 15 residues.

The table lists this clonotype with a few counts. The V call is TRBV6-5, the J call TRBJ2-1, with 7 positions matching TRBD1. The CDR3 runs 14 residues. J gave up 4 bases and V 0 bases, and 0 bases lay outside the gene matches. Germline values: CDR1 MNHEY, CDR2 SVGAGI. CDR3 bases: TGTGCCAGCAGTTACTCGGGACAGTACAATGAGCAGTTCTTC. Residues: CASSYSGQYNEQFF.

The J gene is TRBJ1-1, the V gene TRBV5-1, with D hard to call. The V and J ends lost 1 base and 1 base respectively, with 11 bases between them. The germline CDR1 and CDR2 sequences are SGHRS and YFSETQ. The CDR3 contains 15 residues. The CDR3 sequence is CASSLRDGPNTEAFF. The CDR3 bases are TGCGCCAGCAGCTTGCGAGACGGACCGAACACTGAAGCTTTCTTT.

For the CDR3, the DNA is TGCGCCAGCAGCCACCGGGTCTACAATGAGCAGTTCTTC. It translates to CASSHRVYNEQFF. The chain carries TRBV4-3 and TRBJ2-1, with D unclear. The CDR3 runs 13 residues. The germline CDR1 and CDR2 sequences are LGHNA and YSLEER. Trimming took off 3 bases at V and 3 bases at J, with 6 bases between the two ends.

The sample holds a few counts of this clonotype. This chain connects TRBV27 to TRBJ2-7, with 8 nucleotides matching TRBD1. V dropped 8 bases and J dropped 2; count of bases not matched to a gene: 11. Germline CDR1 reads MNHEY; CDR2 reads SMNVEV (reference sequence). This CDR3 contains 15 residues. In DNA, the CDR3 is TGTGCCAGCGCCATTCGGGACAGGCCTACCTACGAGCAGTACTTC. It specifies CASAIRDRPTYEQYF.

This clonotype was counted between two and nine times. The V gene is TRBV7-9, the J gene TRBJ2-7, with a weak D call TRBD2 (5 bases). The CDR3 loop spans 17 amino acids. The germline gives CDR1 SEHNR, CDR2 FQNEAQ (reference sequence). V lost 5 bases and J 7 bases, leaving 27 bases between the germline ends. This chain's CDR3 is CASSPDPGRTSRWEQYF. CDR3 in DNA: TGTGCCAGCAGCCCCGACCCGGGAAGGACGTCGAGGTGGGAGCAGTACTTC.

This clonotype turned up a few times. The chain is built from TRBV29-1 and TRBJ2-7; no clear D. CDR1 is SQVTM and CDR2 is ANQGSEA in the germline V gene. V was trimmed by 2 bases and J by 3 bases, leaving 14 bases between them. The CDR3 consists of 14 residues. CDR3 region: CSVESQQPGYEQYF. The CDR3 DNA is TGCAGCGTTGAATCACAGCAACCGGGCTACGAGCAGTACTTC.

This clonotype was counted between two and nine times. This chain uses TRBV20-1 with TRBJ1-5, with TRBD1 matching over 9 bases. The germline gives CDR1 DFQATT, CDR2 SNEGSKA (reference sequence). This CDR3 has 13 amino acids. The trim removed 3 bases at V and 4 bases at J, leaving 1 base unmatched. CDR3 in amino acids: CSARGTGNQPQHF. As DNA, the CDR3 is TGCAGTGCTAGGGGGACAGGGAATCAGCCCCAGCATTTT.

This clonotype was detected only a few times. The chain combines TRBV3-1 with TRBJ2-7; D is perhaps TRBD1 (5 bases). The germline CDR1 and CDR2 sequences are LGHDT and YNNKEL (reference sequence). Trimming removed 1 base at V and 0 bases at J, with 10 bases between. CDR3 size: 15 residues. The CDR3 DNA follows: TGTGCCAGCAGCCAAGTGACAGACAGCTCCTACGAGCAGTACTTC. Encoded protein: CASSQVTDSSYEQYF.

Only a few counts were recorded for this clonotype. This chain connects TRBV27 to TRBJ2-7; 7 bases are a match to TRBD2. The germline gives CDR1 MNHEY, CDR2 SMNVEV (reference sequence). CDR3 length: 14 amino acids. V lost 2 bases and J lost 3; bases outside the gene matches: 4. CDR3: CASSLDGGSYEQYF. The CDR3 coding sequence is TGTGCCAGCAGTTTAGACGGGGGGAGCTACGAGCAGTACTTC.

This clonotype was counted only a few times. The chain couples TRBV7-2 to TRBJ2-3; D remains unclear. Germline V gene sequence: CDR1 SGHTA, CDR2 FQGNSA. There are 12 residues in the CDR3. Trimming took 5 bases from V and 6 from J, leaving 9 bases between them. The CDR3 here is CASSPFDDTQYF. CDR3 DNA sequence: TGTGCCAGCAGCCCCTTCGATGATACGCAGTATTTT.

This clonotype showed up just a few times. The rearrangement uses TRBV6-6 and TRBJ1-5, with D hard to call. V was clipped by 6 bases and J by 2 bases, with 5 bases between them. The CDR3 is 12 amino acids. The germline V gene has CDR1 MNHNY and CDR2 SVGAGI (reference sequence). CDR3 sequence reads: CASRQGNQPQHF. CDR3 DNA sequence: TGTGCCAGCAGGCAGGGCAATCAGCCCCAGCATTTT.

The chain recombines TRBV3-1 with TRBJ2-3; the D gene is possibly TRBD2 (5 bases). Germline CDR1 and CDR2: LGHDT and YNNKEL (reference sequence). Trimming took off 4 bases at V and 4 bases at J, with 15 bases between the two ends. CDR3 length: 15 amino acids. CDR3 bases: TGTGCCAGCAGCCGACGGGATGTCTCGGCAGATACGCAGTATTTT. Its translation: CASSRRDVSADTQYF.

This chain uses TRBV13 with TRBJ2-7; a weak D match, TRBD1 (5 bases). Germline V gene sequence: CDR1 PRHDT, CDR2 FYEKMQ (reference sequence). CDR3 size: 13 residues. With 6 bases removed from V and 6 bases from J, the gap between germline ends came to 15 bases. The CDR3 sequence is CASRADKSGEQYF. CDR3 sequence (DNA): TGTGCCAGCAGGGCGGACAAATCGGGCGAGCAGTACTTC.

This clonotype was counted a few times. The chain couples TRBV6-6 to TRBJ2-7; unclear D gene. Germline V CDR1 and CDR2: MNHNY, SVGAGI (reference sequence). V was pared by 8 bases and J by 4 bases, with 15 bases between. This CDR3 is 13 amino acids long. The CDR3 bases are TGTGCCAGCTTCGGAAACAGTTGGTACGAGCAGTACTTC. It is translated as CASFGNSWYEQYF.

The chain recombines TRBV18 with TRBJ1-5; 10 nucleotides line up with TRBD1. The CDR3 sequence is 16 residues long. Losses at the gene ends were 3 bases for V and 2 bases for J; bases not matched to a gene: 4. Germline V gene sequence: CDR1 KGHSH, CDR2 LQKENI. CDR3 loop: CASSPLGTGGNQPQHF. The CDR3 DNA reads as TGTGCCAGCTCACCCCTGGGGACAGGGGGCAATCAGCCCCAGCATTTT.

This clonotype has more than one count but fewer than ten. This chain links TRBV20-1 with TRBJ2-4; tentative D call: TRBD2 (5 bases). The germline V gene encodes CDR1 DFQATT and CDR2 SNEGSKA (reference sequence). The CDR3 has 15 residues. V gave up 7 bases and J gave up 0 bases, with 16 bases separating them. CDR3 DNA sequence: TGCAGTGTTAGGAGGATCCTGCAAGCCAAAAACATTCAGTACTTC. It translates to CSVRRILQAKNIQYF.

The rearrangement links TRBV12-5 to TRBJ2-5; 11 bases agree with TRBD2. The CDR3 length is 16 residues. CDR1 is LGHNT and CDR2 is FRNRAP in the germline V gene. V dropped 4 bases and J dropped 4; count of bases not matched to a gene: 8. The CDR3 loop is CASGSSTSGRRETQYF. The CDR3 DNA reads TGTGCTAGTGGTTCCAGCACTAGCGGGAGAAGAGAGACCCAGTACTTC.

The chain recombines TRBV27 with TRBJ1-4; the match to TRBD1 covers 9 bases. In germline, CDR1 is MNHEY, CDR2 SMNVEV (reference sequence). The CDR3 consists of 14 residues. J was trimmed by 6 bases and V by 4 bases; bases with no gene match: 3. In nucleotides, the CDR3 is TGTGCCAGCAGTTCCACAGGGGGCGATGAAAAACTGTTTTTT. Its translation: CASSSTGGDEKLFF.

This clonotype came up many times. J is TRBJ1-5 and V is TRBV19, with D perhaps matching TRBD1 (5 bases). Trimming shortened V by 3 bases and J by 4 bases, and 22 bases separated the two germline ends. This CDR3 comprises 18 residues. CDR1 and CDR2 from the germline V gene are LNHDA and SQIVND (reference sequence). The CDR3 DNA reads TGTGCCAGTAGTATTAAGAGGCTCGGGGGGTTTTGGAATCAGCCCCAGCATTTT. It specifies CASSIKRLGGFWNQPQHF.

This sequence joins TRBV6-6 and TRBJ1-2, with 8 positions matching TRBD1. Per the germline V gene, CDR1 is MNHNY and CDR2 is SVGAGI (reference sequence). V lost 7 bases, J lost 2 bases, and 3 bases stayed unmatched. The CDR3 spans 13 residues. CDR3 sequence (DNA): TGTGCCAGCATAGACAGGGGAAACTATGGCTACACCTTC. It codes for CASIDRGNYGYTF.

There are many counts of this clonotype. As DNA, the CDR3 is TGTGCCAGCAGTGAGTACAGGGCCGCCGATCAGCCCCAGCATTTT. Amino acids: CASSEYRAADQPQHF. V and J are TRBV2 and TRBJ1-5; D is possibly TRBD1 (6 bases). This CDR3 comprises 15 residues. Germline values: CDR1 SNHLY, CDR2 FYNNEI. The V end lost 3 bases, the J end lost 5 bases, and 14 bases lay between the germline ends.

The chain employs TRBV24-1 and TRBJ2-3; 8 nucleotides line up with TRBD2. The CDR3 runs to 17 residues. V lost 0 bases and J lost 5; bases outside the gene matches: 9. The V gene's germline CDR1 is KGHDR and CDR2 SFDVKD. The CDR3 spells CATSDLEDGGEVDTQYF. The CDR3 DNA follows: TGTGCCACCAGTGATTTGGAGGACGGGGGGGAGGTAGATACGCAGTATTTT.

This clonotype was picked up many times. The CDR3 here is CASSSPTGFSYEQYF. In DNA form, the CDR3 reads TGCGCCAGCAGCTCTCCGACGGGATTCTCCTACGAGCAGTACTTC. The V and J genes are TRBV10-2 and TRBJ2-7; perhaps TRBD2 as D (5 bases). V was trimmed by 6 bases and J by 0 bases, leaving 15 bases between them. Germline V gives CDR1 WSHSY, CDR2 SAAADI. This CDR3 is 15 amino acids long.

The table lists this clonotype with a few counts. The V gene is TRBV20-1, the J gene TRBJ2-7, with 10 bases aligning to TRBD2. The CDR3 extends over 14 amino acids. V shed 2 bases, J shed 7 bases, and the junction held 8 bases outside the gene matches. Germline V gene data show CDR1 as DFQATT and CDR2 as SNEGSKA (reference sequence). The CDR3 loop reads CSARLAGEVGEQYF. In DNA form, the CDR3 reads TGCAGTGCTAGACTAGCGGGAGAGGTGGGAGAGCAGTACTTC.

This clonotype has just a few counts. J is TRBJ2-7 and V is TRBV5-1; D call uncertain. CDR3 length equals 13 residues. Germline V gene data show CDR1 as SGHRS and CDR2 as YFSETQ. Trimming pared 0 bases from V and 4 bases from J, leaving 8 bases between. CDR3 DNA: TGCGCCAGCAGCTTGGCCGTAGGATACGAGCAGTACTTC. This codes for CASSLAVGYEQYF.

The genes are TRBV11-2 and TRBJ2-7; 8 positions agree with TRBD1. Germline CDR1 and CDR2: SGHAT and FQNNGV. Losses at the gene ends were 3 bases for V and 3 bases for J; bases not matched to a gene: 4. This CDR3 has 14 residues. The CDR3 sequence: CASSFDRGLYEQYF. The CDR3 bases are TGTGCCAGCAGCTTCGACAGGGGTCTCTACGAGCAGTACTTC.